Below, one T cell receptor (beta chain) is given with its context. The antigen remains unidentified. This record belongs to a study of cytomegalovirus exposure and HLA in healthy donors. Study details: The 90 to 150 validation repertoires matched the 500 to 750 first-cohort repertoires in platform, a later analysis reported.

Study-level results: With high specificity and sensitivity, the classifier reportedly diagnosed cytomegalovirus status. Specificity for CMV antigens was confirmed in vitro for three of the CMV-associated chains.

Deletions cut 4 bases from V and 5 bases from J, with 19 bases between. CDR1 is SGHDT and CDR2 is YYEEEE in the germline V gene. The CDR3 runs 16 residues. The table came from immunoSEQ multiplex PCR; TCRdb's copy has only in-frame clones and leaves some out. Among roughly 60,000 clones listed, roughly 96% were seen once. V is TRBV5-6 and J is TRBJ2-1; tentative D call: TRBD2 (7 bases). The TCR originated in a woman younger than 30 in good health and CMV-seropositive. Sequencing was carried out using PBMCs. The CDR3 region has the DNA TGTGCCAGCAGCCCGTACCGGGGGGCCCTCAACAATGAGCAGTTCTTC. Translation: CASSPYRGALNNEQFF.